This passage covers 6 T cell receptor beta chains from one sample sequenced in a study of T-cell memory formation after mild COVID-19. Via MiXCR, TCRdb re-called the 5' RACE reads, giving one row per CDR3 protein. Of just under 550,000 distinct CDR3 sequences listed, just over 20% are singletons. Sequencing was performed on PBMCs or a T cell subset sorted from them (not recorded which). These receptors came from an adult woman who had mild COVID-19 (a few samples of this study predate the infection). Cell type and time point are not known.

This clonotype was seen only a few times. CDR3 region: CASSLLQGVDEQYF. The CDR3 DNA reads as TGTGCCAGCAGTTTATTGCAGGGGGTCGACGAGCAGTACTTC. The chain combines TRBV27 with TRBJ2-7; 7 positions agree with TRBD1. Unmatched junction bases numbered 5, after V lost 1 base and J lost 5 bases. The germline V gene has CDR1 MNHEY and CDR2 SMNVEV (reference sequence). The CDR3 extends over 14 amino acids.

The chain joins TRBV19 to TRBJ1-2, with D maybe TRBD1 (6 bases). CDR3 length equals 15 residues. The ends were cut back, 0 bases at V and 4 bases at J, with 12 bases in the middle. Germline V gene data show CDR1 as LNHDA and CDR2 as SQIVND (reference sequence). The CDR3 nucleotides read TGTGCCAGTAGTATAGACGAAACAGGGATCTATGGCTACACCTTC. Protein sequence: CASSIDETGIYGYTF.

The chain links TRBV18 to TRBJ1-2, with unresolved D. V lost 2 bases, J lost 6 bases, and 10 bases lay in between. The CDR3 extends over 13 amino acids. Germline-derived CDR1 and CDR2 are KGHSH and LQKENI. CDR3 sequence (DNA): TGTGCCAGCTCACCAAAACAGCGAGATGGCTACACCTTC. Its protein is CASSPKQRDGYTF.

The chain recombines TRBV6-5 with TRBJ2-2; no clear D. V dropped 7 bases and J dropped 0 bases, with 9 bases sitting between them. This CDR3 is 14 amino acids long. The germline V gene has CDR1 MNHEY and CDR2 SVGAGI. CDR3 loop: CASIGRPNTGELFF. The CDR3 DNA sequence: TGTGCCAGCATAGGGCGGCCGAACACCGGGGAGCTGTTTTTT.

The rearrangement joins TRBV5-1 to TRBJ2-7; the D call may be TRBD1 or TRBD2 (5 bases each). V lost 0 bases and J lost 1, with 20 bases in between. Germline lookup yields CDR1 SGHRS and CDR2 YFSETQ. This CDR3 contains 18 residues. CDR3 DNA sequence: TGCGCCAGCAGCTTGGACGGGACGGGTAGATCGAGGTCCTACGAGCAGTACTTC. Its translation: CASSLDGTGRSRSYEQYF.

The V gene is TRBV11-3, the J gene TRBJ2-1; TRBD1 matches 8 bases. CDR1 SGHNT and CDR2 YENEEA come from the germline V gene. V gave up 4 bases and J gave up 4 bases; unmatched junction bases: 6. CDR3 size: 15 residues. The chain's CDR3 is CASSSGQGDYNEQFF. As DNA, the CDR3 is TGTGCCAGCAGCTCCGGACAGGGAGATTACAATGAGCAGTTCTTC.